This T cell receptor (beta chain) was profiled in a study of T cells in Graves' hyperthyroidism and ophthalmopathy. General observations from the study: Most clonotypes expanded in the thyroid (above 0.001) were also present in blood.

Trimming pared 3 bases from V and 10 bases from J, leaving 18 bases between. This CDR3 comprises 14 residues. TCR beta CDR3 sequences were amplified from RNA transcripts. The HTBI primer set was used in a first-round RT-PCR of the TCR CDR3. MiXCR, run by TCRdb on the multiplex PCR reads, gives a single entry per CDR3 protein. Among about 680,000 distinct CDR3 sequences listed, under 45% were seen once. This clonotype was observed at least ten times. Its cognate antigen is unknown. The source of this sequence is a woman aged 40 to 50 with Graves' hyperthyroidism. The specimen was blood. This sequence joins TRBV12-3 or TRBV12-4 and TRBJ1-1; D remains unclear. CDR3 region: CASSFARTGRRAFF. As DNA, the CDR3 is TGTGCCAGCAGTTTCGCCCGGACTGGGAGGAGAGCTTTCTTT.